This TCR beta chain was recorded in a study of blood T cell repertoires in COVID-19. CDR1 is KGHSH, CDR2 LQKENI, per germline. The CDR3 runs to 16 residues. Between the trimmed V and J ends, which lost 2 bases and 1 base, there was a span of 14 bases. In the original analysis: By means of reference gene primer amplification, nucleated cell counts were estimated. Sequencing was performed with immunoSEQ multiplex PCR; in TCRdb, only in-frame clones are kept and a portion is missing. The V and J calls and clone size are taken from that table; D and trimming were inferred from the DNA. The table shows 90,000 to 110,000 clones, with approximately 83% occurring only once.

This clonotype was obtained from a man between 45 and 60 years old with acute or convalescent COVID-19. Sequences were obtained from peripheral blood. The V and J genes are TRBV18 and TRBJ1-1, with TRBD1 as a possible D gene (6 bases). CDR3 bases: TGTGCCAGCTCACCATCAGGGACACGGAGGAACACTGAAGCTTTCTTT. The encoded protein is CASSPSGTRRNTEAFF.